This T cell receptor (beta chain) was found in a study of cytomegalovirus exposure and HLA in healthy donors (dated by TCRdb to the late 2010s). Context from the whole study: According to an earlier analysis of around 600 of the donors, roughly 180 million T cells yielded approximately 120 million unique TCR beta sequences and about 300 Gb of sequence data. About 310 gigabases of sequencing data and roughly 90 million unique TCR sequences were included in an early release covering several hundred HLA-typed donors. Among the roughly 370 genotyped donors, about 85% belonged to the genetic ancestry cluster associated with self-reported Caucasian donors. The study aimed to test whether signatures of past pathogen exposure could be identified by cataloging public T cell receptors. The study used immunosequencing to profile the T cell repertoires of about 670 subjects and linked those repertoires to cytomegalovirus serostatus. Along with the approximately 650-subject first cohort, a separate validation cohort of over a hundred different subjects was used. High-throughput TCR immunosequencing, statistical association of individual TCRs with disease status, and machine learning were combined to predict cytomegalovirus infection status. A later analysis re-examined previously published TCR beta repertoires from just over 650 donors and added high-resolution HLA genotyping to investigate patterns of TCR occurrence. The later analysis used no new phenotypic data to find candidate immune exposures, relying instead on TCR beta sequences and their occurrence across donors. In an earlier analysis of roughly 540 of the donors, high-throughput TCR beta sequencing was used to judge whether each TCR beta V gene segment behaved as functional or pseudogenic. Donor age, sex, ethnicity and CMV serostatus were collected together with the repertoire data. Genome-wide SNP genotypes for about 65% of the 666 donors were used in a later genetic analysis, which treated that subset as a discovery cohort. Every repertoire in the discovery cohort had been generated on one and the same sequencing platform. Class I and class II HLA loci were covered by the typing at four-digit resolution. The number of typed donors differed by locus: roughly 620-640 for A, B, C, DRB1 and DQB1; approximately 520 for DQA1; approximately 610 for DPA1; and around 450 for DPB1. Because of strong linkage in the cohort, roughly five DR-DQ haplotypes were treated as single units for association and clustering. Among roughly 400 genotyped donors of the cohort, an average of 235,054 unique TCR beta nucleotide sequences were sequenced per donor, about a sixth of them non-productive. Paper-wide results and their limitations: HLA typing was unavailable for some donors at each locus, so association tests used only the typed subset. When HLA alleles, especially DR and DQ, strongly co-occurred, TCR associations were difficult to assign to individual alleles. The classifier was reported to diagnose cytomegalovirus status with high specificity and sensitivity in both the original cohort and the validation cohort. According to a later genetic analysis, donors in an Asian-associated ancestry cluster had fewer N-insertions in productive TCRs than the approximately 690-donor mean. Most TCR sequences were observed very rarely across donors, whereas some public TCRs were present in many individuals. Roughly uniform sequencing depth across donors was assumed in presence/absence analyses, although this assumption may not hold. V-gene and J-gene trimming of TCR beta chains was associated with a missense DCLRE1C variant in a later genetic analysis, and the association was replicated in an independent cohort. CMV serostatus was the only immune exposure information available for the cohort. In a later analysis, the rate of TCR association differed among HLA loci, with DRB1 alleles having the most associated TCRs and HLA-C alleles having the fewest. This cohort had only TCR beta chains sequenced, and the lack of alpha or paired-chain data limited which features could be detected. Correlated functional status among segregating V segments might reflect linkage disequilibrium, but an unknown experimental factor could not be ruled out. A further reported finding was that TCR beta sequences accurately predicted the HLA-A and HLA-B alleles for most subjects in the first cohort. In a later analysis, several top co-occurrence clusters were reported to appear linked to parvovirus B19, influenza, CMV and Epstein-Barr virus. In a later analysis, around 17,000 TCR beta sequences were associated with specific HLA alleles at a false discovery rate of 0.05. In vitro tests confirmed that three of the cytomegalovirus-associated TCR beta chains recognize cytomegalovirus antigens. Some IMGT-functional V segments, including TRBV6-2 and TRBV6-3, could not be distinguished by the 87-base-pair reads and were therefore excluded. In an earlier analysis of approximately 590 of the donors, most TCR beta V segments were observed in productive rearrangements about 87% or about 30% of the time, broadly matching IMGT annotations. A cluster of highly shared sequence variants was judged likely to be a technical artifact of the sequencing pipeline. A later analysis found that most CMV-associated TCR beta chains appeared HLA-restricted, with HLA associations seemingly driven largely by CMV exposure. The study gave a list of 150 to 200 TCR beta chains associated with cytomegalovirus. Because counts were too low, 15 to 20 rarely observed V segments, including chromosome 9 orphons, were left out of the earlier analysis of 587 of the donors. The authors suggested that the approach could potentially be extended to other disease states and immunological phenotypes. In a later analysis, HLA-associated TCR beta chains showed more clonal expansion and lower generation probabilities than non-associated chains that were equally common.

Measured from the cysteine to the phenylalanine, the CDR3 is 13 residues long. Of the read, only the CDR3 DNA is kept; its 39 bases are in frame from base 1. The junction carries 15 bases between V and J, which are trimmed by 9 bases and 4 bases respectively. Sequences SNHLY (CDR1) and FYNNEI (CDR2) are obtained from the germline V gene. In total, fewer than 750 healthy bone marrow donors made up the cohort. At the time of sampling, every cohort member was nominally healthy, though immune exposures that went unrecorded were likely present. The donor was CMV seronegative and belonged to the group of 350 or so seronegative cohort members. Each donor provided a peripheral blood sample, and peripheral blood mononuclear cells were used for TCR beta sequencing. Genomic DNA was extracted from the blood cell samples with the Qiagen DNeasy Blood Extraction Kit. Library preparation used the immunoSEQ multiplex PCR assay. A mixture of 60 forward primers for TCR Vbeta segments and 13 reverse primers for TCR Jbeta segments was used in the multiplex PCR. A multiplex PCR assay on genomic DNA amplified the CDR3 region of rearranged TCR beta genes. The Illumina HiSeq System was used to sequence the amplified TCR beta libraries as 87-base-pair reads. As for the authors' bioinformatics: Across the 500 to 700 repertoires, a later analysis counted approximately 75 million unique TCR beta chains, approximately 12 million of which were shared by at least two donors. Raw reads were error-corrected and collapsed into unique sequences with a nearest-neighbor algorithm that merged closely related sequences to remove PCR and sequencing errors. CDR3 sequences were aligned to IMGT reference sequences to assign V, D and J gene segments. For a sequence to be retained, a match of at least six nucleotides to both a V gene segment and a J gene segment was required. Rearrangements were classified as productive when the CDR3 lacked stop codons and remained in frame with V and J, and all other rearrangements were classified as non-productive. Following IMGT convention, CDR3 was defined as the stretch from the second conserved V-encoded cysteine to the conserved J-encoded phenylalanine. The earlier analysis of a few hundred of the donors excluded any sequence lacking an unambiguous match to a single V gene segment. An earlier analysis of 587 of the donors classified V segments as functional when productive rearrangements were above 56.7% and as segregating when the standard deviation between donors was above 5%. A statistical classification framework was developed to diagnose cytomegalovirus status using the catalog of TCR beta chain sequences. V and J gene assignment, in a later analysis, came from comparing TCR nucleotide sequences with IMGT/GENE-DB human TR gene sequences. In a later analysis, CDR3 sequences and most-parsimonious VDJ recombination scenarios were assigned using the TCRdist pipeline. In a later analysis, every TCR beta chain was defined by the combination of its CDR3 amino acid sequence and its V-gene family, and reads without a unique V-gene family were dropped. In a later analysis, 500 to 700 highly shared, low-generation-probability nucleotide sequences were removed to address suspected cross-contamination and a sequencing artifact. In a later analysis, a clonal expansion index was calculated for each public chain from normalized within-repertoire ranks of inferred template counts. A later analysis computed generation probabilities with a VDJ recombination model fitted to out-of-frame rearrangements, and checked the results against IGoR. Hypergeometric tests were used in a later analysis to score TCR-TCR, TCR-HLA and TCR-CMV co-occurrence, with a repertoire-size bias correction applied to the TCR pairs. In a later analysis, false discovery rates were estimated by permuting HLA or CMV assignments 20 times. In a later analysis, co-occurring TCRs were grouped using DBSCAN, with TCRdist sequence similarity added in when clustering inside HLA-allele-positive subsets. Repertoires with fewer than 30,000 or more than 120,000 public chains were left out of co-occurrence clustering, as were a few repertoires with anomalous nucleotide sharing. TCRdb holds this immuneACCESS table with in-frame rearrangements only. Some clones are missing; in checked studies, unresolved V genes explain under half, and the rest has no known cause. That table gives V, J and clone size, and the DNA gave D and trimming. Within this sample are 150,000 to 200,000 clones, with roughly 86% of them counted one time only. 1.5% to 2% of the sample is in the top ten clones.

Details on this clone: Which antigen it targets is not known. Base qualities are not at hand, and no much larger clone is one base apart.

The sequence derives from a young woman in good health and CMV-seronegative. Rearrangement joined TRBV2 to TRBJ1-2; the D gene is perhaps TRBD1, on 6 matching bases. The sequenced sample was PBMCs. CDR3 sequence: CARRDNGPYGYTF. In nucleotide form, the sequence is TGTGCCAGACGGGACAACGGGCCCTATGGCTACACCTTC.